Shown below are 26 T cell receptor beta chains from a single sample sequenced in a study of neurological immune-mediated disorders. TCRdb fed the 5' RACE reads into MiXCR, producing one record per CDR3 protein. The sample has 49,000 or so distinct CDR3 sequences; around 4.5% are singletons. The sample comprised PBMCs. Source of these receptors: a woman in her fifties or sixties with multiple sclerosis.

This clonotype was counted at least ten times. The V and J genes are TRBV15 and TRBJ1-5; 7 bases line up with TRBD1. Looked up from germline, CDR1 is LNHNV and CDR2 is YYDKDF (reference sequence). V dropped 3 bases and J dropped 6; count of bases not matched to a gene: 5. The CDR3 is made up of 14 amino acids. DNA of the CDR3: TGTGCCACCAGCAGGGGACAGCAGATTCAGCCCCAGCATTTT. It yields the protein CATSRGQQIQPQHF.

In its sample, this clonotype was seen a few times. The J gene is TRBJ1-2, the V gene TRBV10-3; 7 nucleotides match TRBD1. The CDR3 runs 15 residues. V was clipped by 6 bases and J by 4 bases; unmatched bases: 11. Germline assignment: CDR1 ENHRY and CDR2 SYGVKD. This CDR3 reads CAISGGGQLSYGYTF. The DNA for the CDR3 is TGTGCCATCAGCGGGGGGGGACAGTTAAGCTATGGCTACACCTTC.

This clonotype has at least ten counts. J is TRBJ1-6 and V is TRBV4-3; D remains ambiguous. Trimming cost V 3 bases and J 5 bases, with 14 bases left between them. The CDR3 runs 16 residues. Germline CDR1 LGHNA, CDR2 YSLEER. CDR3 amino acids: CASSQNPGQNNSPLHF. CDR3 bases: TGCGCCAGCAGCCAGAATCCGGGCCAGAATAATTCACCCCTCCACTTT.

This clonotype has a count of ten or more. The rearrangement uses TRBV15 and TRBJ1-1; D gene ambiguous. Trimming took 1 base from V and 0 from J, leaving 9 bases between them. Germline V gene lookup returns CDR1 LNHNV and CDR2 YYDKDF (reference sequence). The CDR3 covers 15 residues. This CDR3 reads CATSRVKGLNTEAFF. DNA for the CDR3: TGTGCCACCAGCAGAGTTAAGGGTCTGAACACTGAAGCTTTCTTT. Together with reference TRBV15 and TRBJ1-1, the CDR3 gives the full variable domain: DAMVIQNPRYQVTQFGKPVTLSCSQTLNHNVMYWYQQKSSQAPKLLFHYYDKDFNNEADTPDNFQSRRPNTSFCFLDIRSPGLGDTAMYLCATSRVKGLNTEAFFGQGTRLTVV.

The J gene is TRBJ2-2, the V gene TRBV5-6, with 10 positions matching TRBD2. CDR1 and CDR2 from the germline V gene are SGHDT and YYEEEE. The CDR3 sequence is 16 residues long. The V and J ends lost 4 bases and 3 bases, in that order; junction bases with no gene match: 6. This chain's CDR3 is CASSASLAGHTGELFF. The DNA of the CDR3 is TGTGCCAGCAGCGCATCACTAGCGGGACACACCGGGGAGCTGTTTTTT.

The chain employs TRBV12-3 or TRBV12-4 and TRBJ2-3; D is possibly TRBD1 or TRBD2 (5 bases each). The V end lost 5 bases, the J end lost 7 bases, and 13 bases lay between the germline ends. The CDR3 contains 13 residues. DNA for the CDR3: TGTGCCAGCAGTCCATCGTGGGGGAATACGCAGTATTTT. Translating gives CASSPSWGNTQYF.

In this sample, this clonotype turned up many times. V usage is TRBV20-1 and J usage is TRBJ2-4; 11 bases align to TRBD2. The CDR3 length is 14 residues. Germline V gene lookup returns CDR1 DFQATT and CDR2 SNEGSKA (reference sequence). V trimming: 1 base; J trimming: 7 bases; junction bases outside the gene matches: 3. CDR3 coding DNA: TGCAGTGCTAGAGTGCCTAGCGGGGGGAACATTCAGTACTTC. This translates into CSARVPSGGNIQYF.

The chain couples TRBV5-4 to TRBJ1-1, with D possibly TRBD1 on 5 matching bases. From germline, CDR1 is SGHNT and CDR2 YYREEE (reference sequence). Trimming stripped 3 bases from V and 3 bases from J, with 18 bases between. This CDR3 is built from 16 residues. The CDR3 region has the DNA TGTGCCAGCAGCTGGGGCCCACGGGGGGGTGACACTGAAGCTTTCTTT. Its translation is CASSWGPRGGDTEAFF.

The sample holds many counts of this clonotype. V is TRBV20-1 and J is TRBJ2-3; 7 bases fit TRBD1. Germline V gene lookup returns CDR1 DFQATT and CDR2 SNEGSKA (reference sequence). Trimming took 6 bases from V and 3 from J; bases not matched to a gene: 9. This CDR3 is 14 amino acids long. The CDR3 DNA reads TGCAGTGCCCCCTTTAGACAGGGTACAGATACGCAGTATTTT. Residues: CSAPFRQGTDTQYF.

This clonotype was seen ten or more times. This sequence joins TRBV7-3 and TRBJ2-5; D call uncertain. V lost 5 bases to trimming and J lost 2 bases, with 9 bases between them. The length of the CDR3 is 13 residues. In germline, CDR1 is SGHTA, CDR2 FQGTGA. This CDR3 reads CASSVGSQETQYF. CDR3 nucleotide sequence: TGTGCCAGCAGCGTCGGGTCTCAAGAGACCCAGTACTTC.

This clonotype was counted at least ten times. This chain uses TRBV10-3 with TRBJ2-1, with D perhaps TRBD2 (5 bases). Germline assignment: CDR1 ENHRY and CDR2 SYGVKD. V dropped 0 bases and J dropped 8 bases, with 17 bases sitting between them. The CDR3 is made up of 16 amino acids. The CDR3 sequence is CAISESAGYPSDEQFF. The CDR3 DNA reads as TGTGCCATCAGTGAGTCGGCGGGCTACCCGAGCGATGAGCAGTTCTTC.

This clonotype was observed many times. The rearrangement uses TRBV3-1 and TRBJ2-5; the match to TRBD2 covers 15 bases. The V gene's germline CDR1 is LGHDT and CDR2 YNNKEL (reference sequence). CDR3 length equals 15 residues. V shed 4 bases and J 5 bases; nucleotides not matched to a gene: 2. The DNA of the CDR3 is TGTGCCAGCAGCCGAGGACTAGCGGGAGGGGAGACCCAGTACTTC. This codes for CASSRGLAGGETQYF.

This clonotype came up many times. The chain joins TRBV20-1 to TRBJ2-7; D remains unclear. The V end lost 1 base, the J end lost 3 bases, and 10 bases lay between the germline ends. The length of the CDR3 is 13 residues. The V gene's germline CDR1 is DFQATT and CDR2 SNEGSKA (reference sequence). CDR3 in amino acids: CSARAYNDYEQYV. The CDR3 region has the DNA TGCAGTGCTAGAGCTTACAACGACTACGAGCAGTACGTC.

The chain is built from TRBV5-1 and TRBJ1-2; 9 nucleotides line up with TRBD1. Germline-derived CDR1 and CDR2 are SGHRS and YFSETQ. This CDR3 is built from 15 residues. V was pared by 4 bases and J by 8 bases, with 12 bases of the junction left unmatched. The CDR3 spells CASSVEQGAARGYTF. The CDR3 DNA reads as TGCGCCAGCAGCGTAGAACAGGGGGCGGCGAGAGGCTACACCTTC.

The chain links TRBV5-1 to TRBJ1-2; D call uncertain. Trimming cost V 0 bases and J 1 base, with 4 bases left between them. CDR1 and CDR2 from the germline V gene are SGHRS and YFSETQ. CDR3 length equals 13 residues. DNA for the CDR3: TGCGCCAGCAGCTTGGACCATAACTATGGCTACACCTTC. Translation: CASSLDHNYGYTF.

Ten or more counts support this clonotype. The J gene is TRBJ2-1, the V gene TRBV9; perhaps TRBD2 as D (5 bases). V lost 0 bases, J lost 5 bases, and 12 bases lay in between. Germline V lookup: CDR1 SGDLS, CDR2 YYNGEE. This CDR3 region has 15 residues. CDR3 sequence (DNA): TGTGCCAGCAGCGTAGACCGGGGAAAACACAATGAGCAGTTCTTC. It specifies CASSVDRGKHNEQFF. The variable domain in full, with the rest retrieved from reference TRBV9 and TRBJ2-1, is DSGVTQTPKHLITATGQRVTLRCSPRSGDLSVYWYQQSLDQGLQFLIQYYNGEERAKGNILERFSAQQFPDLHSELNLSSLELGDSALYFCASSVDRGKHNEQFFGPGTRLTVL.

This clonotype was detected ten times or more. The CDR3 here is CASNQNRDSTDTQYF. The CDR3 region has the DNA TGTGCCAGCAACCAGAACAGGGATAGCACAGATACGCAGTATTTT. The chain links TRBV12-3 or TRBV12-4 to TRBJ2-3; D might be TRBD1 (6 bases). Deletions cut 7 bases from V and 0 bases from J, with 14 bases between. The CDR3 length is 15 residues.

The rearrangement links TRBV11-2 to TRBJ2-1, with TRBD2 matching 13 bases. The CDR3 contains 17 residues. The ends lost 2 bases at V and 4 bases at J; junction bases unmatched: 5. Germline assignment: CDR1 SGHAT and CDR2 FQNNGV. CDR3 DNA sequence: TGTGCCAGCAGCTTAATAAGGACTAGCGGGAGTTACAATGAGCAGTTCTTC. Translating gives CASSLIRTSGSYNEQFF.

This clonotype was recorded many times. The rearrangement uses TRBV20-1 and TRBJ2-7, with 9 nucleotides matching TRBD1. Germline V lookup: CDR1 DFQATT, CDR2 SNEGSKA (reference sequence). The CDR3 consists of 13 residues. The V gene end was trimmed by 0 bases and the J gene end by 4 bases; junction bases not matched to a gene: 1. The CDR3 loop reads CSAREGTGYEQYV. The CDR3 bases are TGCAGTGCTAGAGAGGGGACAGGGTACGAGCAGTACGTC.

This clonotype was picked up many times. The chain is built from TRBV7-3 and TRBJ1-1, with D unresolved. Trimming removed 2 bases from V and 1 base from J, with 5 bases in between. The CDR3 consists of 13 residues. Germline V gene sequence: CDR1 SGHTA, CDR2 FQGTGA. CDR3 in amino acids: CASSLGRNTEAFF. The CDR3 DNA is TGTGCCAGCAGCTTAGGCAGGAACACTGAAGCTTTCTTT.

In its sample, this clonotype was seen many times. The CDR3 protein is CSARDASGGFTYEQYF. The CDR3, as DNA: TGCAGTGCTAGAGATGCTAGCGGGGGTTTCACCTACGAGCAGTACTTC. The rearrangement uses TRBV20-1 and TRBJ2-7, with TRBD2 matching over 10 bases. V lost 0 bases and J lost 2; bases outside the gene matches: 7. This CDR3 contains 16 residues. Germline V gene sequence: CDR1 DFQATT, CDR2 SNEGSKA (reference sequence).

This clonotype has only a few counts. The chain has TRBV20-1 and TRBJ1-5; 8 nucleotides match TRBD1. This CDR3 is built from 14 residues. The ends lost 6 bases at V and 0 bases at J; junction bases unmatched: 4. The germline V gene encodes CDR1 DFQATT and CDR2 SNEGSKA (reference sequence). The CDR3 is CSAETGDSNQPQHF. The CDR3 coding sequence is TGCAGTGCGGAGACAGGGGATAGCAATCAGCCCCAGCATTTT.

This clonotype was counted at least ten times. This rearrangement joins TRBV12-3 or TRBV12-4 to TRBJ1-2; 7 nucleotides match TRBD1. The CDR3 runs 12 residues. J gave up 7 bases and V 5 bases, and 4 bases lay outside the gene matches. CDR3 protein: CASSQGGVGYTF. CDR3 coding DNA: TGTGCCAGCAGTCAAGGGGGCGTTGGCTACACCTTC.

This clonotype was seen only a few times. This rearrangement joins TRBV30 to TRBJ1-1; D is unclear. The CDR3 runs 13 residues. Germline CDR1 and CDR2: GTSNPN and SVGIG (reference sequence). The V end was cut by 0 bases, the J end by 0 bases, with 5 bases between. This CDR3 reads CAWSVAVNTEAFF. CDR3 bases: TGTGCCTGGAGTGTAGCGGTGAACACTGAAGCTTTCTTT. The whole variable domain, remainder taken from reference TRBV30 and TRBJ1-1, is SQTIHQWPATLVQPVGSPLSLECTVEGTSNPNLYWYRQAAGRGLQLLFYSVGIGQISSEVPQNLSASRPQDRQFILSSKKLLLSDSGFYLCAWSVAVNTEAFFGQGTRLTVV.

This clonotype has ten or more counts. The rearrangement joins TRBV7-9 to TRBJ2-1; 10 nucleotides line up with TRBD2. CDR3 size: 13 residues. Germline loops: CDR1 SEHNR, CDR2 FQNEAQ (reference sequence). V shed 8 bases, J shed 10 bases, and the junction held 8 bases outside the gene matches. CDR3 sequence: CASVLAGVNEQFF. The CDR3 DNA reads as TGTGCCAGCGTCCTAGCGGGAGTTAACGAGCAGTTCTTC.

Ten or more counts support this clonotype. V is TRBV2 and J is TRBJ2-3; D call uncertain. Germline V gene data show CDR1 as SNHLY and CDR2 as FYNNEI. V dropped 7 bases and J dropped 5 bases, with 10 bases sitting between them. This CDR3 spans 12 amino acids. Here the CDR3 reads CASKRGGDTQYF. The CDR3 nucleotides are TGTGCCAGCAAGCGAGGTGGAGATACGCAGTATTTT.